This TCR beta chain came from a study of T cells in localized non-small cell lung cancer. The protocol was immunoSEQ multiplex PCR, while the TCRdb copy is restricted to in-frame clones and leaves out a portion. Here the sample spans over 10,000 clones, approximately 88% being singletons. The germline V gene has CDR1 MNHNS and CDR2 SASEGT. Trimming took 8 bases from V and 5 from J, leaving 10 bases between them. The CDR3 contains 12 residues. There are a few counts of this clone. The sequenced sample was peripheral blood, obtained before any cancer treatment. This sequence joins TRBV6-1 and TRBJ2-1; a possible D gene is TRBD2 (5 bases). The sequence came from a male donor aged 60 or older with stage I squamous cell lung carcinoma. The CDR3 sequence is CASSQRNNEQFF. DNA for the CDR3: TGTGCCAGCTCCCAGCGGAACAATGAGCAGTTCTTC.